This TCR beta chain was profiled in a study of blood T cells in healthy people across ages. CDR1 and CDR2 (germline): SGHRS, YFSETQ. Trimming pared 4 bases from V and 0 bases from J, leaving 11 bases between. The CDR3 is 15 residues long. It was with a sample-barcoded 5' primer and a J-beta primer mix that a second PCR of roughly 6 to 12 cycles was run. TCRdb fed the 5' RACE reads into MiXCR, producing one record per CDR3 protein. The top ten hold about 3.6% of the sample, which has under 800,000 distinct CDR3 sequences, around 21% seen once. A few counts support this clonotype. The sequenced material came from blood. The V call is TRBV5-1, the J call TRBJ1-5; a possible D gene is TRBD1 (6 bases). The TCR comes from a man between 65 and 85 years old in good health. The CDR3 DNA reads as TGCGCCAGCAGCGTCGGGACACATAGCAATCAGCCCCAGCATTTT. This sequence encodes CASSVGTHSNQPQHF.